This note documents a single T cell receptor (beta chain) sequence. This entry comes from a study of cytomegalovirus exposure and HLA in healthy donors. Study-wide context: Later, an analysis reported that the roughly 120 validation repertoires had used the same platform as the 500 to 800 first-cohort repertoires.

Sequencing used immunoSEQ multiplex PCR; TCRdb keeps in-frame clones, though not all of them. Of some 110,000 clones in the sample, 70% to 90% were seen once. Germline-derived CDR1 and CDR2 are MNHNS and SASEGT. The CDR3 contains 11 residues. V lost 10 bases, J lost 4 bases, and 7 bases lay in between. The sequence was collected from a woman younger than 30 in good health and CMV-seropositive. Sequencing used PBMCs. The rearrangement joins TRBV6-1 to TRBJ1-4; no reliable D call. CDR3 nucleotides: TGTGCCACCGTCCGTAATGAAAAACTGTTTTTT. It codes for CATVRNEKLFF.